Below, 17 T cell receptor beta chains from the same sample are listed, as sequenced in a study of blood T cell repertoires in COVID-19. The assay was immunoSEQ multiplex PCR, and TCRdb's table has in-frame clones only and misses some. The data show approximately 430,000 clones, roughly 88% seen once. Sequencing was carried out using peripheral blood. These receptors were taken from a woman aged 25 to 39 with active or convalescent COVID-19.

This clone was detected a few times. The V call is TRBV7-9, the J call TRBJ1-4; 9 bases map to TRBD1. The CDR3 covers 15 residues. The germline V gene has CDR1 SEHNR and CDR2 FQNEAQ (reference sequence). Trimming took 5 bases from V and 8 from J; bases not matched to a gene: 9. CDR3 in DNA: TGTGCCAGCAGCGAGAGACAGGGGGTAGTCGAAAAACTGTTTTTT. It specifies CASSERQGVVEKLFF.

This clone showed up just a few times. CDR3 amino acids: CASSSTGMREKLFF. The CDR3 DNA sequence: TGTGCCAGCAGCTCGACAGGGATGAGGGAAAAACTGTTTTTT. V and J are TRBV7-9 and TRBJ1-4; 7 nucleotides align to TRBD1. Germline-derived CDR1 and CDR2 are SEHNR and FQNEAQ (reference sequence). The CDR3 is 14 amino acids. After removal of 4 bases from V and 8 bases from J, the junction contained 7 bases not matched to a gene.

The chain joins TRBV27 to TRBJ1-6; possible D gene TRBD1, 5 bases. Trimming took 5 bases from V and 7 from J, leaving 15 bases between them. The CDR3 spans 15 residues. Germline V CDR1 and CDR2: MNHEY, SMNVEV (reference sequence). The CDR3 DNA reads TGTGCCAGCAGTCAAAGCAGGGATGGAAATTCACCCCTCCACTTT. Translation gives CASSQSRDGNSPLHF.

This chain uses TRBV12-3 or TRBV12-4 with TRBJ1-2; no clear D. The germline V and J ends were trimmed by 8 bases and 0 bases, with 10 bases remaining between them. There are 13 residues in the CDR3. CDR3 coding DNA: TGTGCCAGCTTTAACATATCTAACTATGGCTACACCTTC. It encodes CASFNISNYGYTF.

In its sample, this clone was seen a few times. The chain uses TRBV12-5 and TRBJ1-2; a weak D match, TRBD1 (6 bases). Germline CDR1 reads LGHNT; CDR2 reads FRNRAP. V dropped 0 bases and J dropped 6 bases, with 11 bases sitting between them. The CDR3 sequence is 14 residues long. DNA for the CDR3: TGTGCTAGTGGTTTGGTACAGGGAGAGAATGGCTACACCTTC. This sequence encodes CASGLVQGENGYTF.

This chain uses TRBV5-1 with TRBJ2-7; TRBD2 agrees at 11 bases. Germline-derived CDR1 and CDR2 are SGHRS and YFSETQ. V gave up 6 bases and J gave up 2 bases; unmatched junction bases: 7. The CDR3 sequence is 15 residues long. The CDR3 loop reads CASKKTSGETYEQYF. CDR3 nucleotides: TGCGCCAGCAAAAAGACTAGCGGGGAAACCTACGAGCAGTACTTC.

The chain recombines TRBV9 with TRBJ1-1; weak D call: TRBD1 (5 bases). This CDR3 has 13 amino acids. Looked up from germline, CDR1 is SGDLS and CDR2 is YYNGEE. Trimming took off 2 bases at V and 3 bases at J, with 8 bases between the two ends. CDR3 amino acids: CASSVGGDTEAFF. In DNA, the CDR3 is TGTGCCAGCAGCGTCGGGGGTGACACTGAAGCTTTCTTT. The entire variable domain, with the rest obtained from reference TRBV9 and TRBJ1-1, is as follows: DSGVTQTPKHLITATGQRVTLRCSPRSGDLSVYWYQQSLDQGLQFLIQYYNGEERAKGNILERFSAQQFPDLHSELNLSSLELGDSALYFCASSVGGDTEAFFGQGTRLTVV.

The gene calls are TRBV30 and TRBJ1-6; TRBD1 might be the D (6 bases). V lost 6 bases to trimming and J lost 6 bases, with 12 bases between them. The CDR3 has 13 residues. Germline V gene sequence: CDR1 GTSNPN, CDR2 SVGIG (reference sequence). CDR3 region: CACPGTFNSPLHF. The CDR3 bases are TGTGCCTGCCCCGGGACATTTAATTCACCCCTCCACTTT.

The chain is built from TRBV30 and TRBJ2-7; a possible D gene is TRBD1 (6 bases). Trimming cost V 6 bases and J 3 bases, with 12 bases left between them. Per the germline V gene, CDR1 is GTSNPN and CDR2 is SVGIG (reference sequence). This CDR3 region has 12 residues. The CDR3 loop is CACRGRNYEQYF. The CDR3 nucleotides are TGTGCCTGTAGGGGGAGAAACTACGAGCAGTACTTC. The full variable domain, its missing parts supplied by reference TRBV30 and TRBJ2-7, is SQTIHQWPATLVQPVGSPLSLECTVEGTSNPNLYWYRQAAGRGLQLLFYSVGIGQISSEVPQNLSASRPQDRQFILSSKKLLLSDSGFYLCACRGRNYEQYFGPGTRLTVT.

The chain uses TRBV3-1 (or the pseudogene TRBV3-2) and TRBJ2-7; a possible D gene is TRBD2 (5 bases). From germline, CDR1 is LGHDT and CDR2 YNNKEL (reference sequence). The CDR3 has 14 residues. Trimming stripped 4 bases from V and 9 bases from J, with 19 bases between. Written as DNA, the CDR3 is TGTGCCAGCAGCCCCGATGTCGGGGAGAGTAGGCAGTACTTC. This sequence encodes CASSPDVGESRQYF.

The count of this clone is one. This sequence joins TRBV15 and TRBJ1-2; 7 nucleotides line up with TRBD1. Germline lookup yields CDR1 LNHNV and CDR2 YYDKDF (reference sequence). J gave up 0 bases and V 4 bases, and 8 bases lay outside the gene matches. This CDR3 contains 16 residues. DNA of the CDR3: TGTGCCACCAGCATTTCCGGACAGGAAGCTAACTATGGCTACACCTTC. It translates to CATSISGQEANYGYTF.

The rearrangement links TRBV6-6 to TRBJ1-1; tentative D call: TRBD1 (5 bases). CDR1 is MNHNY and CDR2 is SVGAGI in the germline V gene (reference sequence). CDR3 size: 14 residues. The V end lost 7 bases, the J end lost 3 bases, and 15 bases lay between the germline ends. CDR3 DNA sequence: TGTGCCAGCACAACCCCCGGCAGGGACACTGAAGCTTTCTTT. Translating gives CASTTPGRDTEAFF.

The chain combines TRBV7-2 with TRBJ2-7; D is undetermined. The CDR3 is 13 residues long. Trimming stripped 4 bases from V and 3 bases from J, with 10 bases between. Per the germline V gene, CDR1 is SGHTA and CDR2 is FQGNSA. CDR3 in DNA: TGTGCCAGCAGCTCGAGCGCGGACTACGAGCAGTACTTC. Translating it yields CASSSSADYEQYF.

The genes are TRBV19 and TRBJ1-1, with 10 nucleotides matching TRBD1. The CDR3 has 13 residues. Germline CDR1 LNHDA, CDR2 SQIVND (reference sequence). V shed 6 bases, J shed 6 bases, and the junction held 4 bases outside the gene matches. CDR3 DNA sequence: TGTGCCAGTAGCGACAGGGGGCCCGCTGAAGCTTTCTTT. Translation gives CASSDRGPAEAFF.

In its sample, this clone was seen once. V and J are TRBV19 and TRBJ2-1, with TRBD2 matching 11 bases. Unmatched junction bases numbered 2, after V lost 3 bases and J lost 7 bases. The CDR3 sequence is 14 residues long. CDR1 and CDR2 (germline): LNHDA, SQIVND (reference sequence). CDR3 bases: TGTGCCAGTAGTATTCCTAGCGGGGGGAATGAGCAGTTCTTC. Translated, it gives CASSIPSGGNEQFF.

The chain is built from TRBV3-1 (or the pseudogene TRBV3-2) and TRBJ2-1; maybe TRBD1 (6 bases). Germline CDR1 is LGHDT and CDR2 is YNNKEL (reference sequence). With 0 bases removed from V and 1 base from J, the gap between germline ends came to 13 bases. This CDR3 is 17 amino acids long. In DNA form, the CDR3 reads TGTGCCAGCAGCCAAGATTTGGGGGCCGGATCCTACAATGAGCAGTTCTTC. It codes for CASSQDLGAGSYNEQFF.

The rearrangement uses TRBV5-6 and TRBJ1-1; TRBD1 matches 7 bases. The CDR3 length is 14 residues. CDR1 and CDR2 from the germline V gene are SGHDT and YYEEEE. V shed 2 bases and J 3 bases; nucleotides not matched to a gene: 4. The CDR3: CASSFTGEDTEAFF. DNA of the CDR3: TGTGCCAGCAGCTTTACAGGGGAGGACACTGAAGCTTTCTTT.